These T cell receptor beta chains were read from a single sample in a study of identical twins. TCRdb reanalysed the 5' RACE reads using MiXCR and keeps one entry per CDR3 protein. The sample lists around 480,000 distinct CDR3 sequences, 14% occurring once. This same sample was also taken into another study, of yellow fever vaccine responses in identical twins.

Sequencing input: CD4+ T cells sorted from blood. These receptors were collected from a woman aged 18-29 years in good health. Both conserved end residues are part of each CDR3. Each record gives: V gene, CDR3 length, D gene, J gene, clone size, CDR3 protein, CDR3 DNA. The D gene is left open where the match is weak. Clone size is not always given. Where it is, it says once, few, many or a class for expanded clones.

TRBV3-1,18,NA,TRBJ2-2,NA,CASSHETSRVAATGELFF,TGTGCCAGCAGCCATGAAACGAGCAGGGTAGCGGCCACCGGGGAGCTGTTTTTT
TRBV7-8,14,NA,TRBJ2-7,few,CASSPGPGSGQQYF,TGTGCCAGCAGCCCTGGTCCCGGGTCTGGTCAGCAGTACTTC
TRBV6-1,13,NA,TRBJ1-2,NA,CASTLTDTYGYTF,TGTGCCAGCACCCTTACAGATACCTATGGCTACACCTTC
TRBV10-3,15,NA,TRBJ1-1,few,CAISESNGGNTEAFF,TGTGCCATCAGTGAGTCGAATGGGGGGAACACTGAAGCTTTCTTT
TRBV5-1,16,TRBD1,TRBJ2-3,many,CASSLADRASRDTQYF,TGCGCCAGCAGCTTGGCAGACAGGGCCAGCAGAGATACGCAGTATTTT
TRBV10-3,13,TRBD1,TRBJ1-4,few,CAIRPGQDEKLFF,TGTGCCATCAGACCGGGACAGGATGAAAAACTGTTTTTT
TRBV15,14,NA,TRBJ2-2,few,CATSGTPNTGELFF,TGTGCCACCAGCGGGACACCGAACACCGGGGAGCTGTTTTTT
TRBV29-1,12,NA,TRBJ2-5,NA,CSVGGGAETQYF,TGCAGCGTTGGTGGGGGCGCGGAGACCCAGTACTTC
TRBV5-1,14,TRBD2,TRBJ2-5,NA,CASSLVAGDETQYF,TGCGCCAGCAGCTTGGTAGCGGGAGACGAGACCCAGTACTTC
TRBV7-2,14,NA,TRBJ2-3,NA,CASSRRQSTDTQYF,TGTGCCAGCAGTCGTCGGCAGAGCACAGATACGCAGTATTTT
TRBV12-3/TRBV12-4,14,TRBD1,TRBJ2-1,few,CASNRDRGYNEQFF,TGTGCCAGCAACCGGGACAGGGGCTACAATGAGCAGTTCTTC
TRBV20-1,15,NA,TRBJ2-1,NA,CSARVLEGSYNEQFF,TGCAGTGCTAGAGTTCTCGAGGGCTCCTACAATGAGCAGTTCTTC
TRBV12-3/TRBV12-4,13,NA,TRBJ2-1,NA,CASSYSLYNEQFF,TGTGCCAGCAGTTATAGTCTCTACAATGAGCAGTTCTTC
TRBV20-1,16,TRBD2,TRBJ2-1,NA,CCARDPSTSGYNEQFF,TGCTGTGCTAGAGACCCCTCGACTAGCGGATACAATGAGCAGTTCTTC
TRBV7-2,15,TRBD1,TRBJ1-1,NA,CASRRQGEMNTEAFF,TGTGCCAGCAGACGACAGGGGGAAATGAACACTGAAGCTTTCTTT
TRBV15,15,NA,TRBJ2-2,NA,CATSRDRWGTGELFF,TGTGCCACCAGCAGAGATCGTTGGGGCACCGGGGAGCTGTTTTTT
TRBV5-4,13,TRBD2,TRBJ2-3,NA,CASSLVAGDTQYF,TGTGCCAGCAGCTTGGTAGCGGGAGATACGCAGTATTTT
TRBV27,14,NA,TRBJ2-3,few,CASSFVPHTDTQYF,TGTGCCAGCAGTTTCGTGCCCCACACAGATACGCAGTATTTT
TRBV25-1,15,TRBD2,TRBJ2-1,NA,CASSDGLAGFREQFF,TGTGCCAGCAGTGACGGACTAGCGGGATTTCGGGAGCAGTTCTTC
TRBV10-2,15,TRBD2,TRBJ2-1,few,CASRTGLAVSDEQFF,TGCGCCAGCAGGACGGGACTAGCGGTTTCCGATGAGCAGTTCTTC
TRBV20-1,13,NA,TRBJ2-5,NA,CSARRTGVETQYF,TGCAGTGCTAGGCGGACGGGAGTGGAGACCCAGTACTTC
TRBV4-3,16,NA,TRBJ2-1,few,CASSPALTSSYNEQFF,TGCGCCAGCAGCCCCGCTCTCACTAGCTCCTACAATGAGCAGTTCTTC
TRBV15,13,TRBD1,TRBJ2-5,NA,CATSRDRVETQYF,TGTGCCACCAGTCGGGACAGGGTTGAGACCCAGTACTTC
TRBV5-1,15,NA,TRBJ2-2,NA,CASSPEGLGTGELFF,TGCGCCAGCAGCCCGGAGGGCCTGGGGACCGGGGAGCTGTTTTTT
TRBV29-1,12,NA,TRBJ2-5,few,CSAGSGGETQYF,TGCAGCGCCGGAAGTGGAGGGGAGACCCAGTACTTC
TRBV7-3,13,NA,TRBJ2-2,few,CASSFSITGELFF,TGTGCCAGCAGCTTCTCGATCACCGGGGAGCTGTTTTTT
TRBV11-2,15,NA,TRBJ2-1,NA,CASSLRPDSYNEQFF,TGTGCCAGCAGCTTACGGCCAGATTCCTACAATGAGCAGTTCTTC
TRBV20-1,13,NA,TRBJ2-7,few,CSAISGVRYEQYF,TGCAGTGCTATCTCCGGGGTTAGGTACGAGCAGTACTTC
TRBV28,15,NA,TRBJ2-3,few,CASSLERRPTDTQYF,TGTGCCAGCAGTTTGGAGAGACGCCCCACAGATACGCAGTATTTT
TRBV30,13,NA,TRBJ2-3,few,CAWSVPWTDTQYF,TGTGCCTGGAGTGTACCCTGGACAGATACGCAGTATTTT
TRBV24-1,12,NA,TRBJ2-2,NA,CWTLPNTGELFF,TGCTGGACCTTGCCGAACACCGGGGAGCTGTTTTTT
TRBV20-1,14,TRBD2,TRBJ2-2,few,CSALGRGNTGELFF,TGCAGTGCTCTGGGGAGGGGGAACACCGGGGAGCTGTTTTTT
TRBV12-3/TRBV12-4,14,NA,TRBJ2-2,NA,CASSFRQDTGELFF,TGTGCCAGCAGTTTTCGACAGGACACCGGGGAGCTGTTTTTT
TRBV6-1,14,TRBD1,TRBJ2-2,many,CASRETGATGELFF,TGTGCCAGCAGGGAGACAGGGGCCACCGGGGAGCTGTTTTTT
TRBV29-1,15,NA,TRBJ2-6,NA,CSVRTPSSGANVLTF,TGCAGCGTCCGGACCCCCTCTTCTGGGGCCAACGTCCTGACTTTC
TRBV20-1,14,TRBD2,TRBJ2-7,NA,CSARLAGGSLGQYF,TGCAGTGCTCGGCTAGCGGGAGGCTCGCTGGGGCAGTACTTC
TRBV4-1,14,NA,TRBJ2-7,few,CASSQVRDSYEQYF,TGCGCCAGCAGCCAAGTCCGGGATTCCTACGAGCAGTACTTC
TRBV12-3/TRBV12-4,16,NA,TRBJ2-3,many,CASSPPGDTSTDTQYF,TGTGCCAGCAGCCCCCCAGGGGACACTAGCACAGATACGCAGTATTTT
TRBV3-1,15,TRBD2,TRBJ2-5,NA,CASRQAGGIVETQYF,TGTGCCAGCAGGCAAGCGGGAGGAATTGTAGAGACCCAGTACTTC
TRBV20-1,13,TRBD1,TRBJ2-5,NA,CSAPTGGQETQYF,TGCAGTGCTCCGACAGGGGGCCAAGAGACCCAGTACTTC
TRBV20-1,12,NA,TRBJ2-7,few,CSATPGVHEQYF,TGCAGTGCTACCCCAGGGGTCCACGAGCAGTACTTC
TRBV5-1,12,NA,TRBJ2-7,many,CASSLVSHEQYF,TGCGCCAGCAGCTTGGTTTCTCACGAGCAGTACTTC
TRBV25-1,13,NA,TRBJ2-7,many,CASSEGTPYEQYF,TGTGCCAGCAGTGAGGGGACTCCCTACGAGCAGTACTTC
TRBV6-6,12,NA,TRBJ1-1,few,CASSYSTGEAFF,TGTGCCAGCAGTTACTCGACAGGTGAAGCTTTCTTT